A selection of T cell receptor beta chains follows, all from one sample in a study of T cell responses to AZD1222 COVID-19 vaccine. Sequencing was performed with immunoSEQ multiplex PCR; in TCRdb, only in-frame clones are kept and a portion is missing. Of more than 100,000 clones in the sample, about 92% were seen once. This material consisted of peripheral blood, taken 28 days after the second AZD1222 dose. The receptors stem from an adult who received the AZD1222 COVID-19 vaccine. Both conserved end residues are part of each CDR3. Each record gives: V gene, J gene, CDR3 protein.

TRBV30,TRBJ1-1,CAWRRGTGEAFF
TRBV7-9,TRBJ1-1,CASSFGTKNTEAFF
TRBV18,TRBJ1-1,CASSEPTGAFF
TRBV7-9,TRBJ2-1,CASSFGTGGGHEQFF
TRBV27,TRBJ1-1,CASRAGTGTSNTEAFF
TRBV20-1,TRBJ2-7,CSASLAYEQYF
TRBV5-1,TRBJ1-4,CASSGRRGADNEKLFF
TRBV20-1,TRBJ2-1,CSASLNNEQFF
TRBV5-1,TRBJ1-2,CASSLVGTDGGGYTF
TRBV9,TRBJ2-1,CASSSRGTSGYNEQFF
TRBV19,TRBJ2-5,CATELGETQYF
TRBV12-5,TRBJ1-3,CASGQRTAALSGNTIYF
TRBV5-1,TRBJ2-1,CASSFGGIYNEQFF
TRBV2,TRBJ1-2,CASSEVTGDYGYTF
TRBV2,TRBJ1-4,CASTTREKLFF
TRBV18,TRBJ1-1,CASSLQGGDTEAFF
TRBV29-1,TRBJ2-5,CSVGRGQETQYF
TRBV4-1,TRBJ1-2,CASSHSRVDGYTF
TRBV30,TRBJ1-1,CAWSVGNTEAFF
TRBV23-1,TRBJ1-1,CARRRGPQREAFF
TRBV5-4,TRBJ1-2,CASSQTGTGGGYTF
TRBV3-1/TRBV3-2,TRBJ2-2,CASSQDGQNTGELFF
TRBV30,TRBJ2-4,CAWAPDGENIQYF
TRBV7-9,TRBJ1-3,CASSLQGVSGNTIYF
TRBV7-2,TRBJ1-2,CASSLGNVNYGYTF
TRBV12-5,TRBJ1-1,CASTVARVRTEAFF
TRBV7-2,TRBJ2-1,CASSLEGGADSNEQFF
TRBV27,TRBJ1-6,CASSDHTGAPSYNSPLHF
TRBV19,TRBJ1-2,CASSIDRGPLIGYTF
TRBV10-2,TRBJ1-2,CASRQGPLGYTF
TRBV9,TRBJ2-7,CASSPRGVYEQYF
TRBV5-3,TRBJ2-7,CASGGDGEQYF
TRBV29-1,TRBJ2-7,CSVGRESPYEQYF
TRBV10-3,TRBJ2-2,CAISEGGSALDGELFF
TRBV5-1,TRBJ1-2,CASSLGQGDGYTF
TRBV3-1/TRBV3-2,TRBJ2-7,CASSQARGAYEQYF
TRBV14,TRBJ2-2,CASSQEIGVGELFF
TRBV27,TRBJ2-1,CASSRGTSGVYNEQFF
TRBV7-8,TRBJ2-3,CASSPSRGWGDTQYF
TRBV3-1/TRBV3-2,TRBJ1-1,CASSQPGLGRGTEAFF
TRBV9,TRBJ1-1,CASTGQLNTEAFF
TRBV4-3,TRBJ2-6,CASSQASGAGLGANVLTF
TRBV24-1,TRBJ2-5,CATSGGQGEGQETQYF
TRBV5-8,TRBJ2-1,CASSSGLATYNEQFF
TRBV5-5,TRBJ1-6,CASSLGTGQGGSPLHF
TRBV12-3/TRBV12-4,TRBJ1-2,CASSLMGAYGYTF
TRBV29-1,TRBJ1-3,CSVADMGNTIYF
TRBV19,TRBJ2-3,CASSILGTDTQYF
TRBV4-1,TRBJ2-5,CASSPPGRAETQYF
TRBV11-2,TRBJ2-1,CASSLGERGVGEQFF
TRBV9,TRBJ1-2,CASSPRDRNYGYTF
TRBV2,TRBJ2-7,CASRAGTGVYEQYF
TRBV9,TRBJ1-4,CASSITGLANEKLFF